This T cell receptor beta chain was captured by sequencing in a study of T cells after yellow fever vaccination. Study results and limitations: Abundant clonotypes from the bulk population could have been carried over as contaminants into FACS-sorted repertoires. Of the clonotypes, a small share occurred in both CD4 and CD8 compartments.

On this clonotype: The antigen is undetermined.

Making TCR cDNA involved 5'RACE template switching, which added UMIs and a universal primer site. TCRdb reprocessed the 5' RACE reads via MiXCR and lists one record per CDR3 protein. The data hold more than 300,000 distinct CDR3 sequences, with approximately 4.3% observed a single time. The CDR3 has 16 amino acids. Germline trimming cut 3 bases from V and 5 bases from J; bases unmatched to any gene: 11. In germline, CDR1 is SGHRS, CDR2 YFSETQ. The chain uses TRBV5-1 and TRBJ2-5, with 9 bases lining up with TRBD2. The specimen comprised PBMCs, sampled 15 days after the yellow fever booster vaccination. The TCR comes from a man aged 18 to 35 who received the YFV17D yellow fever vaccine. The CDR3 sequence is CASSSDPGLAGETQYF. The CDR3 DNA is TGCGCCAGCAGCTCAGACCCGGGACTAGCAGGGGAGACCCAGTACTTC.